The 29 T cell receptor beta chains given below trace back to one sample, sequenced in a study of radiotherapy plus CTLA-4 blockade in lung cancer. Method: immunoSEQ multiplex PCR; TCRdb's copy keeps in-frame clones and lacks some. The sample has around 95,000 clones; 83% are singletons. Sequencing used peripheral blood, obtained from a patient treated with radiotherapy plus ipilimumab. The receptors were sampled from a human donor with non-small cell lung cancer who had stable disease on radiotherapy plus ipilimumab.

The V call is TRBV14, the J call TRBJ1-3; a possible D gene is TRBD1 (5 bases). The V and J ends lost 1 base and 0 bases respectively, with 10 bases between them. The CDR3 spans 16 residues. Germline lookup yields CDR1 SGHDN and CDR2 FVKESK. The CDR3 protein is CASSQAGLLSGNTIYF. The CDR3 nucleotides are TGTGCCAGCAGCCAAGCGGGACTACTCTCTGGAAACACCATATATTTT. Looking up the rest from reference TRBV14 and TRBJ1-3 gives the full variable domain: EAGVTQFPSHSVIEKGQTVTLRCDPISGHDNLYWYRRVMGKEIKFLLHFVKESKQDESGMPNNRFLAERTGGTYSTLKVQPAELEDSGVYFCASSQAGLLSGNTIYFGEGSWLTVV.

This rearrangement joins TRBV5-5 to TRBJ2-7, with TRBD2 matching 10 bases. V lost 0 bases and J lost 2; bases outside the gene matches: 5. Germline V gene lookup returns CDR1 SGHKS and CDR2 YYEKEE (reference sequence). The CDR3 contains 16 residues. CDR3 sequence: CASSLALAGVPYEQYF. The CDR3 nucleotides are TGTGCCAGCAGCTTGGCGCTAGCGGGAGTCCCCTACGAGCAGTACTTC.

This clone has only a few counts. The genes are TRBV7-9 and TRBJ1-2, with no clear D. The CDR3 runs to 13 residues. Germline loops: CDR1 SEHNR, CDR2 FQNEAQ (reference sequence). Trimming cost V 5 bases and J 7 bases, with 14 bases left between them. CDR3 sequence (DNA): TGTGCCAGCAGCCCATCGGAGGGTATTGGCTACACCTTC. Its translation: CASSPSEGIGYTF.

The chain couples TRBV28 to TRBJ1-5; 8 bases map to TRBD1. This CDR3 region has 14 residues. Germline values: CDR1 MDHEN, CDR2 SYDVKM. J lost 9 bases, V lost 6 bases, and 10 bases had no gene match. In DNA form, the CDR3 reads TGTGCCAGCAGGATGGACAGGGTGTCATCGCCCCAGCATTTT. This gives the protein CASRMDRVSSPQHF.

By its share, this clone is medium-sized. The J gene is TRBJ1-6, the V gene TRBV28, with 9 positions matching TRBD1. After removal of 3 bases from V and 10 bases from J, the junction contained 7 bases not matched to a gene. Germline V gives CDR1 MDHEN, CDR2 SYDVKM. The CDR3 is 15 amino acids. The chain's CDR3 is CASSFRDRAGSPLHF. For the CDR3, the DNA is TGTGCCAGCAGTTTCAGGGACAGGGCAGGATCACCCCTCCACTTT.

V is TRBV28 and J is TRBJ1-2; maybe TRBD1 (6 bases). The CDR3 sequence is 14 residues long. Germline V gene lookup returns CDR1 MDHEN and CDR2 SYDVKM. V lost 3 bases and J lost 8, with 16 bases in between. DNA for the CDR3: TGTGCCAGCAGTTTTCATTCAGGGGCCGGGGGCTACACCTTC. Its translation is CASSFHSGAGGYTF.

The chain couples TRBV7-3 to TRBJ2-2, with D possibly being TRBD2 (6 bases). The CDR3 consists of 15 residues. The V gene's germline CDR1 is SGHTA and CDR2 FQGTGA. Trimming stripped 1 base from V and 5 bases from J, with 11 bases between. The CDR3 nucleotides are TGTGCCAGCAGCTTAAAACTAGCTGGGACCGGGGAGCTGTTTTTT. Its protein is CASSLKLAGTGELFF.

The CDR3 sequence: CASSGQGFDEQFF. The CDR3 DNA reads TGTGCCAGCTCGGGACAGGGCTTCGATGAGCAGTTCTTC. V and J are TRBV11-3 and TRBJ2-1, with 9 bases lining up with TRBD1. Germline V gene sequence: CDR1 SGHNT, CDR2 YENEEA. The CDR3 is 13 amino acids. With V trimmed by 8 bases and J by 8 bases, 7 bases remained unmatched.

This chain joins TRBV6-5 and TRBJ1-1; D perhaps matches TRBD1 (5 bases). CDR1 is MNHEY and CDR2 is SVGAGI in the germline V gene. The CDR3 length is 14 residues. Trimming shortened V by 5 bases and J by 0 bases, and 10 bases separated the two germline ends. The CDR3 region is CASSPRGVNTEAFF. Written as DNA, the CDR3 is TGTGCCAGCAGTCCCAGAGGGGTGAACACTGAAGCTTTCTTT.

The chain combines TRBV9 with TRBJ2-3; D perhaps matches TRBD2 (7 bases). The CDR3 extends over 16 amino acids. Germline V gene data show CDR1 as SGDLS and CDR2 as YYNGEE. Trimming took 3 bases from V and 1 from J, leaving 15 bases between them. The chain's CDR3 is CASSERGGPGTDTQYF. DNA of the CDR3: TGTGCCAGCAGCGAGAGGGGGGGGCCGGGCACAGATACGCAGTATTTT.

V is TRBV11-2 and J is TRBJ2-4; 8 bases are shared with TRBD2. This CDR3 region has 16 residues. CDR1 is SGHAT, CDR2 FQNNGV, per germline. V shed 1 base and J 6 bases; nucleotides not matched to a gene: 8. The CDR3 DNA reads TGTGCCAGCAGCTTAGCGGGGGGGATCGTCGGAAACATTCAGTACTTC. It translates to CASSLAGGIVGNIQYF.

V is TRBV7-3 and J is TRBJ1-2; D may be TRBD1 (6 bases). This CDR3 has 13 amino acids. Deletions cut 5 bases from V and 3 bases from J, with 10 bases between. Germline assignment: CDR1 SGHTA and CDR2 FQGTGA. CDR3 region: CASSPQGYYGYTF. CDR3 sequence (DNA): TGTGCCAGCAGCCCCCAGGGGTACTATGGCTACACCTTC.

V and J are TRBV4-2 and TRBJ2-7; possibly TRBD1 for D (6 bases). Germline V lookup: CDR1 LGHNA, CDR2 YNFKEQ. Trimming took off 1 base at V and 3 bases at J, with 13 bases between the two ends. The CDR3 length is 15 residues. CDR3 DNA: TGTGCCAGCAGCCAAGCCAGGACAGAGGTCTACGAGCAGTACTTC. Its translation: CASSQARTEVYEQYF.

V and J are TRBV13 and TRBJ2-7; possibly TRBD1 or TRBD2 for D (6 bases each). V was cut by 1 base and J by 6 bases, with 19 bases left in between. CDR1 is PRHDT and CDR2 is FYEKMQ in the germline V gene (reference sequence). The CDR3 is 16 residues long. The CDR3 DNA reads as TGTGCCAGCAGCTTAGACCCCCGCCTTGGGGGGCTCGAGCAGTACTTC. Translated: CASSLDPRLGGLEQYF.

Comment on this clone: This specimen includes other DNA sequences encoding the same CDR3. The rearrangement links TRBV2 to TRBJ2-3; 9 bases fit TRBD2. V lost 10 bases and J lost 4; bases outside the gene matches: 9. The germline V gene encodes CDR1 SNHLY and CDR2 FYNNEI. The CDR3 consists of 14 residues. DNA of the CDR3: TGTGCCACCAAGCTTAGCGGGAGCGCAGATACGCAGTATTTT. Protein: CATKLSGSADTQYF.

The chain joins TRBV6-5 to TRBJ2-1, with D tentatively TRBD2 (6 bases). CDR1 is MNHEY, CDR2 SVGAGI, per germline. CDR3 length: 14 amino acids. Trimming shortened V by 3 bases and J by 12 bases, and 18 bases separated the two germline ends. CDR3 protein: CASSYHRDSIGQFF. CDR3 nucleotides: TGTGCCAGCAGTTATCACCGGGACTCCATAGGGCAGTTCTTC.

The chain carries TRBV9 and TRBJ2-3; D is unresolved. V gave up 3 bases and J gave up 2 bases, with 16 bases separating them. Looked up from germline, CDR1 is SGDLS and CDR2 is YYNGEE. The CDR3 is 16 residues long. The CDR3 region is CASSATGRPHTDTQYF. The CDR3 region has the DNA TGTGCCAGCAGCGCCACTGGACGGCCCCACACAGATACGCAGTATTTT.

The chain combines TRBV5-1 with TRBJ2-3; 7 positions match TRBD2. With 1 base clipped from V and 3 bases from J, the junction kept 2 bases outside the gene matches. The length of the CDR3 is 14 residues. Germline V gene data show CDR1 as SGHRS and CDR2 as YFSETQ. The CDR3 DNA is TGCGCCAGCAGCTTGAGGCGGGAGACAGATACGCAGTATTTT. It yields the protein CASSLRRETDTQYF.

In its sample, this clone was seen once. CDR3 in DNA: TGTGCCAGCAGTCGCCAACCCGGGACAGAGAATTCACCCCTCCACTTT. Amino acid sequence: CASSRQPGTENSPLHF. J is TRBJ1-6 and V is TRBV6-6; 7 nucleotides align to TRBD1. The germline gives CDR1 MNHNY, CDR2 SVGAGI (reference sequence). V was pared by 5 bases and J by 7 bases, with 11 bases of the junction left unmatched. This CDR3 spans 16 amino acids.

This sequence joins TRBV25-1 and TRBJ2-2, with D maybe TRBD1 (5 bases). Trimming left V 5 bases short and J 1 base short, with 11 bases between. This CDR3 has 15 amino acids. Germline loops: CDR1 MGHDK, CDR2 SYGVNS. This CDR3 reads CASSSTQVNTGELFF. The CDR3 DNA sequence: TGTGCCAGCAGTTCCACACAGGTGAACACCGGGGAGCTGTTTTTT.

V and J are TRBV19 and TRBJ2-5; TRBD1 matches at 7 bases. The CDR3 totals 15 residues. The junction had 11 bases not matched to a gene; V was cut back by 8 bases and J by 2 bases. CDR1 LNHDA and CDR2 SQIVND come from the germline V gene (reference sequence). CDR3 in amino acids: CASGIGVQGQETQYF. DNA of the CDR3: TGTGCCAGTGGAATAGGTGTACAGGGGCAAGAGACCCAGTACTTC.

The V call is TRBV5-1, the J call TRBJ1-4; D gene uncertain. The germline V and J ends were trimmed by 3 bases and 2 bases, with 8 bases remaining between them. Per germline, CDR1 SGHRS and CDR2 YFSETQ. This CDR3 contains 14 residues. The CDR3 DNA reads TGCGCCAGCAGCTCCGGGGTGACTAATGAAAAACTGTTTTTT. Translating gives CASSSGVTNEKLFF.

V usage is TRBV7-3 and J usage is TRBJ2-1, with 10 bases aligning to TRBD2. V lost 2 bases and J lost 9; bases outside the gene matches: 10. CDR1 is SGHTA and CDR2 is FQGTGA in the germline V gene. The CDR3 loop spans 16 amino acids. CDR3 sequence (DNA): TGTGCCAGCAGCTTAGACCAAGCGGGAGGGTTAGGTGAGCAGTTCTTC. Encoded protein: CASSLDQAGGLGEQFF.

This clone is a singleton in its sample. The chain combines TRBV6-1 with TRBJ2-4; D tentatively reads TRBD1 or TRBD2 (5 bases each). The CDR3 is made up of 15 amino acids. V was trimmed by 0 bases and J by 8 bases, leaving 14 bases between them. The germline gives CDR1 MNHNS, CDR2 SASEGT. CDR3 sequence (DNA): TGTGCCAGCAGTGAAGCAGGGACCCCCCCCGACATTCAGTACTTC. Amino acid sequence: CASSEAGTPPDIQYF.

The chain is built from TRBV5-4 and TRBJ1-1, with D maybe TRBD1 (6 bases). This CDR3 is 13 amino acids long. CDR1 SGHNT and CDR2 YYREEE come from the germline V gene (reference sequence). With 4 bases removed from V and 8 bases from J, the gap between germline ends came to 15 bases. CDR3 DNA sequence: TGTGCCAGCAGCGAAACAGGGAAATTGGAAGCTTTCTTT. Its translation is CASSETGKLEAFF. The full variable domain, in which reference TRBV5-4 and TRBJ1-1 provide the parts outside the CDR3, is ETGVTQSPTHLIKTRGQQVTLRCSSQSGHNTVSWYQQALGQGPQFIFQYYREEENGRGNFPPRFSGLQFPNYSSELNVNALELDDSALYLCASSETGKLEAFFGQGTRLTVV.

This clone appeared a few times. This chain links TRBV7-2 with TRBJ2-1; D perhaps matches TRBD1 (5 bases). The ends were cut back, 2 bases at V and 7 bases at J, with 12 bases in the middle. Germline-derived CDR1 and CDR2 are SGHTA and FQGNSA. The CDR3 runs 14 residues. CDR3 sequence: CASSLKGFTNEQFF. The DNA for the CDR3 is TGTGCCAGCAGCTTAAAGGGGTTTACGAATGAGCAGTTCTTC. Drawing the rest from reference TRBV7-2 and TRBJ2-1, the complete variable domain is GAGVSQSPSNKVTEKGKDVELRCDPISGHTALYWYRQSLGQGLEFLIYFQGNSAPDKSGLPSDRFSAERTGGSVSTLTIQRTQQEDSAVYLCASSLKGFTNEQFFGPGTRLTVL.

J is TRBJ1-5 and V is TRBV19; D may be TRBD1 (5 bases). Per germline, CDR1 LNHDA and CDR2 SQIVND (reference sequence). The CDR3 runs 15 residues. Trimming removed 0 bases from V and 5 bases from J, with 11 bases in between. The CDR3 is CASSIDLLGDQPQHF. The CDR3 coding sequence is TGTGCCAGTAGTATAGACCTTCTAGGGGATCAGCCCCAGCATTTT.

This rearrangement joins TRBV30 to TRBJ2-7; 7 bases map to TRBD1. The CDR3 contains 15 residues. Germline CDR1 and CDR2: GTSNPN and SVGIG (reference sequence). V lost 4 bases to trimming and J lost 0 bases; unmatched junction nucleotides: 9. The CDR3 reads CAWKTRDSHSYEQYF. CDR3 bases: TGTGCCTGGAAAACTCGGGACAGCCACTCCTACGAGCAGTACTTC. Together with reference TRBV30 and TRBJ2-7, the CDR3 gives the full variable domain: SQTIHQWPATLVQPVGSPLSLECTVEGTSNPNLYWYRQAAGRGLQLLFYSVGIGQISSEVPQNLSASRPQDRQFILSSKKLLLSDSGFYLCAWKTRDSHSYEQYFGPGTRLTVT.

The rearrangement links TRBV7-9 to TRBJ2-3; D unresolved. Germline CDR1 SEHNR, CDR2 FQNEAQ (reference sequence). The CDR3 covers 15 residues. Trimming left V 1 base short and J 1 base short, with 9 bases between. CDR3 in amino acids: CASSLVSGGTDTQYF. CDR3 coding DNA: TGTGCCAGCAGCTTAGTCTCTGGGGGCACAGATACGCAGTATTTT.